Below, 24 T cell receptor beta chains from the same sample are listed, as sequenced in a study of metastatic and nonmetastatic thyroid tumors. Among the patients, none had received any treatment before thyroid surgery. With MiXCR, TCRdb called clones anew from the PCR reads. This table holds around 19,000 clones, more than 30% found once. The sequencing input was tumor tissue. Receptors originate from a male donor with papillary thyroid cancer or a benign thyroid nodule (not recorded which). Some clones in this sample may be carry-over from other donors' samples.

The J gene is TRBJ2-7, the V gene TRBV11-1, with 7 bases lining up with TRBD1. With V trimmed by 5 bases and J by 5 bases, 15 bases remained unmatched. This CDR3 has 16 amino acids. Germline values: CDR1 SGHAT, CDR2 FQDESV (reference sequence). The CDR3 DNA sequence: TGTGCCAGCAGCCCAACCTCAACGACAGGGCGGCACGAGCAGTACTTC. Protein product: CASSPTSTTGRHEQYF.

The chain recombines TRBV19 with TRBJ2-1, with TRBD2 identical over 9 bases. Germline V CDR1 and CDR2: LNHDA, SQIVND (reference sequence). V lost 1 base to trimming and J lost 9 bases; unmatched junction nucleotides: 4. This CDR3 is built from 14 residues. The CDR3 sequence is CASSIAGLAFEQFF. CDR3 sequence (DNA): TGTGCCAGTAGTATAGCGGGACTAGCCTTTGAGCAGTTCTTC. Full variable domain (missing parts from reference TRBV19 and TRBJ2-1): DGGITQSPKYLFRKEGQNVTLSCEQNLNHDAMYWYRQDPGQGLRLIYYSQIVNDFQKGDIAEGYSVSREKKESFPLTVTSAQKNPTAFYLCASSIAGLAFEQFFGPGTRLTVL.

This clone was counted many times. The chain has TRBV7-2 and TRBJ1-6, with D tentatively TRBD1 (5 bases). The CDR3 covers 14 residues. Germline values: CDR1 SGHTA, CDR2 FQGNSA. V shed 6 bases and J shed 7 bases, with 13 bases lying between them. CDR3 protein: CASSQQQGNSPLHF. As DNA, the CDR3 is TGTGCCAGCAGTCAGCAGCAGGGAAATTCACCCCTCCACTTT.

The chain is built from TRBV2 and TRBJ2-2; perhaps TRBD2 as D (6 bases). Trimming removed 6 bases from V and 0 bases from J, with 14 bases in between. The CDR3 runs to 16 residues. Germline V CDR1 and CDR2: SNHLY, FYNNEI. The CDR3 protein is CASRLEGGSNTGELFF. CDR3 DNA: TGTGCCAGCAGATTGGAGGGCGGCTCGAACACCGGGGAGCTGTTTTTT.

This clone has ten or more counts. This chain uses TRBV7-9 with TRBJ1-5; tentative D call: TRBD1 (5 bases). CDR1 is SEHNR and CDR2 is FQNEAQ in the germline V gene (reference sequence). The CDR3 spans 15 residues. V was pared by 1 base and J by 0 bases, with 7 bases between. The CDR3 DNA follows: TGTGCCAGCAGCTTAGTAGGGGATAGCAATCAGCCCCAGCATTTT. It is translated as CASSLVGDSNQPQHF.

This clone was recorded many times. The gene calls are TRBV27 and TRBJ1-4, with D hard to call. The CDR3 loop spans 15 amino acids. Germline V gene data show CDR1 as MNHEY and CDR2 as SMNVEV (reference sequence). V shed 4 bases and J shed 0 bases, with 9 bases lying between them. CDR3 region: CASSSTGSTNEKLFF. CDR3 DNA: TGTGCCAGCAGTTCTACCGGCTCAACTAATGAAAAACTGTTTTTT.

The V call is TRBV18, the J call TRBJ2-1; D is undetermined. Looked up from germline, CDR1 is KGHSH and CDR2 is LQKENI. The CDR3 spans 15 residues. Between the trimmed V and J ends, which lost 0 bases and 10 bases, there was a span of 16 bases. The CDR3, as DNA: TGTGCCAGCTCACCACCCCTGGGGTCAGGCCGGGAGCAGTTCTTC. Translation: CASSPPLGSGREQFF.

The chain recombines TRBV6-1 with TRBJ1-1; D is uncertain. The V gene's germline CDR1 is MNHNS and CDR2 SASEGT. V lost 7 bases to trimming and J lost 6 bases, with 12 bases between them. This CDR3 contains 12 residues. The CDR3 nucleotides are TGTGCCAGCAACCAAAACAGCCCTGAAGCTTTCTTT. It translates to CASNQNSPEAFF.

V gene TRBV5-8 combines with J gene TRBJ2-3; maybe TRBD2 (7 bases). CDR3 size: 14 residues. Germline-derived CDR1 and CDR2 are SGHTS and YDEGEE. V lost 4 bases, J lost 6 bases, and 15 bases lay in between. The CDR3 region has the DNA TGTGCCAGCAGCCCCGGGGGGCCAAGGGATACGCAGTATTTT. Its translation is CASSPGGPRDTQYF.

This clone has only a few counts. This is likely a read error, given that the CDR3 carries no conserved phenylalanine or tryptophan at its end. The rearrangement uses TRBV6-1 and TRBJ2-7; a possible D gene is TRBD1 (5 bases). The CDR3 spans 13 residues. Germline CDR1 is MNHNS and CDR2 is SASEGT. V was pared by 5 bases and J by 6 bases, with 14 bases between. CDR3 sequence (DNA): TGTGCCAGCAGTTGTAGGGGTCCCTGCGAGCAGTACCTC. Encoded protein: CASSCRGPCEQYL.

This clone is labeled as medium-sized (0.01 to 0.1%). The V and J genes are TRBV7-2 and TRBJ2-7; D unclear. This CDR3 region has 17 residues. The germline gives CDR1 SGHTA, CDR2 FQGNSA. Between the trimmed V and J ends, which lost 5 bases and 1 base, there was a span of 21 bases. The CDR3 coding sequence is TGTGCCAGCAGCCCCCGAGGTGGGGTCGGCCAATCCTACGAGCAGTACTTC. This encodes CASSPRGGVGQSYEQYF.

About this clone itself: Germline is not matched at one junction end, which may reflect a read error. The chain links TRBV19 to TRBJ1-2; D unclear. This CDR3 has 13 residues. CDR1 and CDR2 from the germline V gene are LNHDA and SQIVND (reference sequence). The CDR3 coding sequence is TGTGTCAGTAGTCGGTGTTTGGCCTATGGCTACACCTTC. Encoded protein: CVSSRCLAYGYTF.

The sample holds a few counts of this clone. Mismatch with germline at one junction end may stem from a read error. Distinct nucleotide sequences in the sample also encode this CDR3. The chain combines TRBV6-1 with TRBJ2-6; D possibly corresponds to TRBD1 (6 bases). The CDR3 covers 17 residues. Germline CDR1 is MNHNS and CDR2 is SASEGT. CDR3 nucleotide sequence: TGTGCCAGCAGCGGTGGACAGATTACGACTGGCGCCAACGTCCTGACTTTC. This codes for CASSGGQITTGANVLTF.

The chain has TRBV5-5 and TRBJ2-2; perhaps TRBD1 as D (6 bases). This CDR3 is built from 14 residues. Germline loops: CDR1 SGHKS, CDR2 YYEKEE (reference sequence). The ends were cut back, 3 bases at V and 4 bases at J, with 10 bases in the middle. The CDR3 bases are TGTGCCAGCAGCTCGGACAGAATCACCGGGGAGCTGTTTTTT. This translates into CASSSDRITGELFF.

Only a few counts were recorded for this clone. The chain links TRBV2 to TRBJ1-5; D uncertain. CDR3 length: 13 residues. The germline gives CDR1 SNHLY, CDR2 FYNNEI. V was clipped by 4 bases and J by 2 bases, with 6 bases between them. The CDR3 DNA reads as TGTGCCAGCAGTGGCAGTGGCAATCAGCCCCAGCATTTT. Protein sequence: CASSGSGNQPQHF.

The genes are TRBV5-5 and TRBJ1-2; 7 bases are a match to TRBD1. J lost 4 bases, V lost 0 bases, and 3 bases had no gene match. The germline CDR1 and CDR2 sequences are SGHKS and YYEKEE (reference sequence). The CDR3 consists of 14 residues. The CDR3 sequence: CASSLAGGIYGYTF. The DNA for the CDR3 is TGTGCCAGCAGCTTGGCAGGGGGTATCTATGGCTACACCTTC. Combining the CDR3 with reference TRBV5-5 and TRBJ1-2 gives the whole variable domain DAGVTQSPTHLIKTRGQQVTLRCSPISGHKSVSWYQQVLGQGPQFIFQYYEKEERGRGNFPDRFSARQFPNYSSELNVNALLLGDSALYLCASSLAGGIYGYTFGSGTRLTVV.

Only one count was recorded for this clone. It is likely a read error, because the conserved phenylalanine at the end of the CDR3 is missing. This sequence joins TRBV24-1 and TRBJ1-2, with a tentative D call TRBD1 (6 bases). The CDR3 has 13 amino acids. Per the germline V gene, CDR1 is KGHDR and CDR2 is SFDVKD. The V and J ends lost 3 bases and 6 bases respectively, with 10 bases between them. In DNA form, the CDR3 reads TGTGCCACCAGTGATCAACAGGGAGATGGCTACACCTCC. Encoded protein: CATSDQQGDGYTS.

The chain combines TRBV5-6 with TRBJ2-2; D is uncertain. Germline CDR1 is SGHDT and CDR2 is YYEEEE. The CDR3 is 13 amino acids. Trimming removed 3 bases at V and 7 bases at J, with 10 bases between. The CDR3 is CASSWAVGGELFF. Written as DNA, the CDR3 is TGTGCCAGCAGCTGGGCGGTCGGCGGGGAGCTGTTTTTT.

This clone rates as medium-sized (0.01 to 0.1%). The chain employs TRBV7-3 and TRBJ2-2, with 10 bases lining up with TRBD2. The germline V gene has CDR1 SGHTA and CDR2 FQGTGA. The CDR3 is 17 residues long. Trimming took 2 bases from V and 6 from J; bases not matched to a gene: 9. CDR3 nucleotide sequence: TGTGCCAGCAGCTTAGGTCCTCCTAGCGGGAGCGCCGGGGAGCTGTTTTTT. Its translation: CASSLGPPSGSAGELFF. Variable domain in full (rest from reference TRBV7-3 and TRBJ2-2): GAGVSQTPSNKVTEKGKYVELRCDPISGHTALYWYRQSLGQGPEFLIYFQGTGAADDSGLPNDRFFAVRPEGSVSTLKIQRTERGDSAVYLCASSLGPPSGSAGELFFGEGSRLTVL.

The chain carries TRBV19 and TRBJ2-1; D is unclear. Trimming removed 4 bases from V and 8 bases from J, with 12 bases in between. Germline assignment: CDR1 LNHDA and CDR2 SQIVND (reference sequence). This CDR3 contains 13 residues. The CDR3 sequence is CASSTILRYEQFF. The CDR3 region has the DNA TGTGCCAGTAGTACCATTCTACGCTATGAGCAGTTCTTC.

This clone has a count of ten or more. The chain joins TRBV6-1 to TRBJ1-2; D might be TRBD1 (6 bases). Trimming cost V 7 bases and J 8 bases, with 26 bases left between them. Germline V CDR1 and CDR2: MNHNS, SASEGT. The CDR3 sequence is 16 residues long. The CDR3 is CASIIDGGGGRRGYTF. The DNA for the CDR3 is TGTGCCAGCATTATCGACGGGGGGGGGGGGCGTCGGGGCTACACCTTC.

This clone was detected many times. This CDR3 is CASSFGGPQSPQHF. Written as DNA, the CDR3 is TGTGCCAGCAGTTTCGGAGGGCCCCAATCGCCCCAGCATTTT. This sequence joins TRBV28 and TRBJ1-5, with D hard to call. CDR3 length: 14 residues. V lost 3 bases and J 9 bases, leaving 15 bases between the germline ends. Germline-derived CDR1 and CDR2 are MDHEN and SYDVKM.

The table lists this clone with a few counts. The gene calls are TRBV6-1 and TRBJ2-7; 9 bases are a match to TRBD1. The V and J ends lost 11 bases and 6 bases, in that order; junction bases with no gene match: 11. CDR1 and CDR2 (germline): MNHNS, SASEGT. The CDR3 contains 13 residues. The chain's CDR3 is CASGLGQGSEQYF. CDR3 DNA: TGTGCCTCGGGTTTGGGACAGGGATCCGAGCAGTACTTC.

This clone came up many times. This rearrangement joins TRBV19 to TRBJ1-1; possibly TRBD1 for D (6 bases). CDR1 is LNHDA, CDR2 SQIVND, per germline (reference sequence). V was trimmed by 9 bases and J by 2 bases, leaving 13 bases between them. The CDR3 contains 13 residues. The CDR3 nucleotides are TGTGCCAGCATGTGGACAGCCAACACTGAAGCTTTCTTT. This gives the protein CASMWTANTEAFF.